This TCR beta chain was found in a study of blood T cell repertoires in COVID-19. The overall study: Whether acute or convalescent, the COVID-19 samples came from the United States, Italy and Spain. Sources were T cells, B-cell-depleted T cells, or PBMCs; the material itself was cDNA or gDNA.

As originally analysed: Amplified reference gene primers provided the basis for estimating nucleated cell counts. Sequenced by immunoSEQ multiplex PCR; TCRdb stores in-frame clones only, minus some. V and J calls and clone size are copied from that table; D and trimming were computed from the DNA. Of about 150,000 clones in the sample, approximately 90% were seen once. Specimen: peripheral blood. The sequence came from a man in his fifties with acute or convalescent COVID-19.

The CDR3 loop is CASSPETGTTGELFF. CDR3 nucleotides: TGCGCCAGCAGTCCCGAGACAGGGACCACCGGGGAGCTGTTTTTT. V gene TRBV23-1 combines with J gene TRBJ2-2, with 7 bases matching TRBD1. TRBV23-1 is known as an ORF, though its function is uncertain. This CDR3 comprises 15 residues. Trimming cost V 4 bases and J 4 bases; bases outside gene matches: 6.